Listed below are T cell receptor beta chains from one sample, sequenced in a study of cytomegalovirus exposure and HLA in healthy donors. The repertoire was sequenced with immunoSEQ multiplex PCR; TCRdb's copy has only in-frame clones and lacks some. Found here are 170,000 or so clones, 80% of them singletons; the top ten hold 6.5% to 8.5%. Sequencing input: PBMCs. The receptors come from a man aged 25-45 years in good health and CMV-seropositive. Each CDR3 is given with its conserved first and last residue. Fields, in order: clone size, D gene, V gene, J gene, CDR3 protein, CDR3 DNA. D genes are given only for firm matches. The size field is filled for only some rows; it gives once, few, many or a size class.

size: NA; D: NA; V: TRBV25-1; J: TRBJ1-1; CDR3: CASSETIQEGTEAFF; DNA: TGTGCCAGCAGTGAAACGATACAAGAGGGTACTGAAGCTTTCTTT
size: NA; D: NA; V: TRBV6-1; J: TRBJ1-5; CDR3: CASSGTDNQPQHF; DNA: TGTGCCAGCAGTGGGACAGACAATCAGCCCCAGCATTTT
size: NA; D: NA; V: TRBV7-9; J: TRBJ2-5; CDR3: CASSLERGPETQYF; DNA: TGTGCCAGCAGCTTAGAGAGAGGGCCGGAGACCCAGTACTTC
size: NA; D: NA; V: TRBV2; J: TRBJ1-1; CDR3: CASSQGFGAFF; DNA: TGTGCCAGCAGCCAGGGGTTTGGAGCTTTCTTT
size: NA; D: NA; V: TRBV19; J: TRBJ2-1; CDR3: CASSFGQRNNEQFF; DNA: TGTGCCAGTAGTTTTGGACAGCGCAACAATGAGCAGTTCTTC
size: many; D: TRBD2; V: TRBV6-4; J: TRBJ2-1; CDR3: CASSDSASGDYNEQFF; DNA: TGTGCCAGCAGTGACTCGGCTAGCGGGGATTACAATGAGCAGTTCTTC
size: NA; D: TRBD2; V: TRBV7-2; J: TRBJ2-1; CDR3: CASSSAGTTPYNEQFF; DNA: TGTGCCAGCAGCTCAGCCGGGACTACCCCCTACAATGAGCAGTTCTTC
size: NA; D: NA; V: TRBV11-2; J: TRBJ2-1; CDR3: CASGPGTGYYNEQFF; DNA: TGTGCCAGCGGGCCGGGAACGGGATACTACAATGAGCAGTTCTTC
size: NA; D: TRBD1; V: TRBV7-8; J: TRBJ2-6; CDR3: CASSLRQGASSGANVLTF; DNA: TGTGCCAGCAGCCTCAGACAGGGGGCTAGCTCTGGGGCCAACGTCCTGACTTTC
size: NA; D: NA; V: TRBV19; J: TRBJ1-1; CDR3: CASRRGVVRGVTEAFF; DNA: TGTGCCAGTAGACGGGGGGTGGTTCGAGGGGTCACTGAAGCTTTCTTT
size: NA; D: NA; V: TRBV13; J: TRBJ1-2; CDR3: CASSSFQMTGNFTYGYTF; DNA: TGTGCCAGCAGCTCCTTCCAGATGACAGGAAACTTCACCTATGGCTACACCTTC
size: NA; D: TRBD2; V: TRBV19; J: TRBJ2-5; CDR3: CASTEGGGPETQYF; DNA: TGTGCCAGTACCGAGGGCGGGGGGCCGGAGACCCAGTACTTC
size: NA; D: NA; V: TRBV13; J: TRBJ2-5; CDR3: CASSLGVNGETQYF; DNA: TGTGCCAGCAGCTTAGGGGTGAACGGAGAGACCCAGTACTTC
size: many; D: NA; V: TRBV6-5; J: TRBJ2-3; CDR3: CASRPGVTDTQYF; DNA: TGTGCCAGCAGGCCAGGGGTCACAGATACGCAGTATTTT
size: once; D: NA; V: TRBV19; J: TRBJ1-1; CDR3: CASSSRHENTEAFF; DNA: TGTGCCAGTAGTAGTAGACACGAGAACACTGAAGCTTTCTTT
size: NA; D: NA; V: TRBV2; J: TRBJ1-1; CDR3: CASSGDLTEAFF; DNA: TGTGCCAGCTCAGGGGATCTCACTGAAGCTTTCTTT
size: NA; D: NA; V: TRBV6-5; J: TRBJ1-5; CDR3: CASSESGGKKPQHF; DNA: TGTGCCAGCAGTGAATCGGGGGGGAAGAAGCCCCAGCATTTT
size: NA; D: NA; V: TRBV14; J: TRBJ1-3; CDR3: CASSQVRGGDGNTIYF; DNA: TGTGCCAGCAGCCAAGTACGTGGAGGGGACGGAAACACCATATATTTT
size: NA; D: TRBD1; V: TRBV11-2; J: TRBJ2-7; CDR3: CASSPRTGQHYEQYF; DNA: TGTGCCAGCAGCCCGCGGACAGGGCAACACTACGAGCAGTACTTC
size: once; D: TRBD2; V: TRBV13; J: TRBJ2-7; CDR3: CASRQRAGLPVYEQYF; DNA: TGTGCCAGCCGCCAGAGAGCGGGACTACCAGTATACGAGCAGTACTTC
size: NA; D: TRBD1; V: TRBV5-4; J: TRBJ2-1; CDR3: CASSLEGGASYNEQFF; DNA: TGTGCCAGCAGCTTGGAAGGGGGCGCCTCCTACAATGAGCAGTTCTTC
size: NA; D: NA; V: TRBV5-6; J: TRBJ2-1; CDR3: CASSLAVSVSYNEQFF; DNA: TGTGCCAGCAGCTTGGCGGTCAGCGTATCCTACAATGAGCAGTTCTTC
size: NA; D: TRBD1; V: TRBV6-5; J: TRBJ2-3; CDR3: CASSRPGQGQHTQYF; DNA: TGTGCCAGCAGTAGGCCGGGACAGGGTCAGCATACGCAGTATTTT
size: NA; D: NA; V: TRBV11-2; J: TRBJ2-1; CDR3: CASSFNSEQFF; DNA: TGTGCCAGCAGCTTTAATAGTGAGCAGTTCTTC
size: once; D: TRBD1; V: TRBV9; J: TRBJ2-5; CDR3: CASSETGTGILETQYF; DNA: TGTGCCAGCAGCGAAACCGGGACAGGGATTCTGGAGACCCAGTACTTC
size: NA; D: TRBD1; V: TRBV4-1; J: TRBJ2-1; CDR3: CASSTRTGGLNEQFF; DNA: TGCGCCAGCAGCACACGGACAGGGGGCCTAAATGAGCAGTTCTTC
size: NA; D: NA; V: TRBV6-5; J: TRBJ1-6; CDR3: CASSYSGGNSPLHF; DNA: TGTGCCAGCAGTTACTCGGGGGGTAATTCACCCCTCCACTTT
size: NA; D: NA; V: TRBV5-1; J: TRBJ2-2; CDR3: CASSLGPGHSTNTGELFF; DNA: TGCGCCAGCAGCTTGGGGCCGGGACACTCAACGAACACCGGGGAGCTGTTTTTT
size: NA; D: TRBD1; V: TRBV15; J: TRBJ2-1; CDR3: CATSPHRDRGRNEQFF; DNA: TGTGCCACCAGCCCTCACCGGGACAGGGGACGGAATGAGCAGTTCTTC
size: NA; D: NA; V: TRBV6-5; J: TRBJ1-2; CDR3: CASRGGTENGGYTF; DNA: TGTGCCAGCAGGGGCGGGACCGAAAACGGGGGCTACACCTTC
size: NA; D: NA; V: TRBV28; J: TRBJ2-7; CDR3: CASSLNRLRSYEQYF; DNA: TGTGCCAGCAGTTTAAACAGACTAAGGTCCTACGAGCAGTACTTC
size: NA; D: NA; V: TRBV27; J: TRBJ1-5; CDR3: CASQKGDSNQPQHF; DNA: TGTGCCAGCCAAAAGGGGGATAGCAATCAGCCCCAGCATTTT
size: once; D: TRBD2; V: TRBV6-5; J: TRBJ2-5; CDR3: CASRASGGLGETQYF; DNA: TGTGCCAGCCGGGCTAGCGGGGGACTCGGGGAGACCCAGTACTTC